The next 3 T cell receptor beta chains were all read from a single sample in a study of blood T cell repertoires in COVID-19. TCRdb's table, derived via immunoSEQ multiplex PCR, lists solely in-frame clones and lacks some. The sample carries some 66,000 clones, about 82% recorded once. Source material: peripheral blood. These receptors all stem from a man between 50 and 59 years old with active COVID-19.

The chain employs TRBV9 and TRBJ1-1; no reliable D call. Trimming removed 1 base from V and 2 bases from J, with 6 bases in between. From germline, CDR1 is SGDLS and CDR2 YYNGEE. The CDR3 spans 13 residues. The CDR3 coding sequence is TGTGCCAGCAGCGTAACAGTTAACACTGAAGCTTTCTTT. Residues: CASSVTVNTEAFF.

The V and J genes are TRBV19 and TRBJ2-6; D might be TRBD1 (6 bases). The CDR3 has 14 amino acids. Germline V gene sequence: CDR1 LNHDA, CDR2 SQIVND (reference sequence). Trimming removed 4 bases at V and 2 bases at J, with 6 bases between. CDR3 nucleotides: TGTGCCAGTAGTAAGGGGGCTGGGGCCAACGTCCTGACTTTC. Its translation: CASSKGAGANVLTF.

The V call is TRBV15, the J call TRBJ2-1; 9 bases are shared with TRBD1. Germline V gene lookup returns CDR1 LNHNV and CDR2 YYDKDF (reference sequence). V shed 7 bases, J shed 10 bases, and the junction held 14 bases outside the gene matches. The CDR3 totals 15 residues. The CDR3 reads CATTPDRGSLREQFF. For the CDR3, the DNA is TGTGCCACCACCCCGGACAGGGGAAGCTTGCGGGAGCAGTTCTTC.